This T cell receptor (beta chain) was sequenced during a study of T cell responses to AZD1222 COVID-19 vaccine. A word on this clone: Its antigen is currently unknown.

Generated by immunoSEQ multiplex PCR, the TCRdb table keeps only in-frame clones and is missing some. In the table there are approximately 180,000 clones, more than 90% of which are singletons. Study results and caveats: Clonal diversity was possibly underestimated, and the donors were mostly white British, with more females. After the peak T cell response, and only then, were repertoires sampled. Recipients of AZD1222 seropositive at baseline numbered only 6 or 7. Of spike-specific TCRs, nearly half reportedly target regions left unmutated in variants.

The CDR3 runs to 12 residues. Trimming removed 4 bases from V and 8 bases from J, with 11 bases in between. Per germline, CDR1 SGHAT and CDR2 FQNNGV. The V call is TRBV11-2, the J call TRBJ1-2; D remains unclear. The clonotype was recovered from an adult who received the MenACWY meningococcal vaccine as a control. The sequenced sample was peripheral blood, obtained 28 days after the second dose of the MenACWY control vaccine. The CDR3 here is CASSSGGRGYTF. In nucleotides, the CDR3 is TGTGCCAGCAGCTCCGGTGGGCGGGGCTACACCTTC.